These 16 T cell receptor beta chains were sequenced from one sample in a study of CD8+CD57+ T cells in acquired aplastic anemia. CDR3 and TCR beta VDJ profiling relied on a genomic DNA template. TCRdb fed the reads into MiXCR, producing one record per CDR3 protein. The sample records 270,000 or so distinct CDR3 sequences, less than 85% being singletons. Patients chosen for sequencing had shown CD8+CD57+ cell expansion by flow cytometry. Input material: sorted CD4+, CD8+, or CD8+CD57+ T cells (not recorded which) from PBMCs. The receptor source for this set is a human donor with aplastic anemia.

This rearrangement joins TRBV19 to TRBJ2-1; the D gene could be TRBD1 or TRBD2 (7 bases each). This CDR3 has 15 amino acids. Germline assignment: CDR1 LNHDA and CDR2 SQIVND (reference sequence). Trimming removed 5 bases from V and 4 bases from J, with 15 bases in between. The CDR3 spells CASSGTAGSYNEQFF. The DNA for the CDR3 is TGTGCCAGTAGTGGGACAGCGGGATCGTACAATGAGCAGTTCTTC.

As regards this clonotype: Because the CDR3 is missing its conserved closing phenylalanine or tryptophan, this is likely a read error. The rearrangement uses TRBV2 and TRBJ2-5; D not certain. The V and J ends lost 10 bases and 2 bases respectively, with 17 bases between them. Germline-derived CDR1 and CDR2 are SNHLY and FYNNEI. The CDR3 runs 14 residues. CDR3: CATSSRGEQETQYV. The CDR3 DNA sequence: TGTGCCACCAGCAGCCGCGGCGAGCAAGAGACCCAGTACGTC.

V is TRBV15 and J is TRBJ2-7; D unclear. There are 15 residues in the CDR3. The germline gives CDR1 LNHNV, CDR2 YYDKDF (reference sequence). For the CDR3, the DNA is TGTTCCAGCAGTGATCTAGTGCAGGTACTCTACGAGCAGTACTTC. It is translated as CSSSDLVQVLYEQYF.

The V call is TRBV15, the J call TRBJ2-3, with D possibly being TRBD1 (5 bases). The CDR3 runs 14 residues. V was trimmed by 0 bases and J by 8 bases, leaving 12 bases between them. CDR1 and CDR2 from the germline V gene are LNHNV and YYDKDF (reference sequence). The CDR3 bases are TGTGCCACCAGCAGAGAAAGGGGATGGGTTACGCAGTATTTT. Residues: CATSRERGWVTQYF. The full variable domain, completed using reference TRBV15 and TRBJ2-3, is DAMVIQNPRYQVTQFGKPVTLSCSQTLNHNVMYWYQQKSSQAPKLLFHYYDKDFNNEADTPDNFQSRRPNTSFCFLDIRSPGLGDTAMYLCATSRERGWVTQYFGPGTRLTVL.

V usage is TRBV7-2 and J usage is TRBJ1-5, with TRBD1 identical over 7 bases. CDR3 length equals 13 residues. Germline CDR1 SGHTA, CDR2 FQGNSA. Trimming took 8 bases from V and 14 from J; bases not matched to a gene: 15. The CDR3 sequence: CASGQGGNQPEHF. As DNA, the CDR3 is TGTGCCAGCGGCCAGGGGGGCAATCAGCCTGAGCATTTT.

With respect to this clonotype: A read error may produce the germline difference seen at one junction end. The V call is TRBV15, the J call TRBJ2-3; 7 bases are a match to TRBD2. The CDR3 extends over 13 amino acids. The germline V gene encodes CDR1 LNHNV and CDR2 YYDKDF (reference sequence). Here the CDR3 DNA reads TGTGCCAGCGGGAGAGGGAGCACAGAAACGCAGTATTTT. Its translation is CASGRGSTETQYF.

Comment on this clonotype: The junction departs from the called germline gene at one end, perhaps through a read error. V and J are TRBV7-9 and TRBJ1-2, with TRBD1 identical over 8 bases. The CDR3 runs 14 residues. Germline values: CDR1 SEHNR, CDR2 FQNEAQ (reference sequence). CDR3 sequence reads: CASSLSGQVYLHFF. CDR3 nucleotide sequence: TGTGCCAGCAGCTTATCGGGACAGGTATACCTCCACTTTTTC.

This clonotype came up many times. The gene calls are TRBV29-1 and TRBJ1-4; D possibly corresponds to TRBD1 (6 bases). V gave up 6 bases and J gave up 4 bases, with 12 bases separating them. The germline CDR1 and CDR2 sequences are SQVTM and ANQGSEA. This CDR3 spans 13 amino acids. CDR3 DNA sequence: TGCAGCGTGGCCGGGGGCCTTAATGAAAAACTGTTTTTT. It encodes CSVAGGLNEKLFF.

This clonotype has just a few counts. The CDR3 sequence is CAISGSVEVNTEAFF. DNA for the CDR3: TGTGCCATCAGTGGTTCGGTGGAGGTCAACACTGAAGCTTTCTTT. The chain uses TRBV10-3 and TRBJ1-1; the D is unclear. The germline CDR1 and CDR2 sequences are ENHRY and SYGVKD. This CDR3 is built from 15 residues. V shed 4 bases and J shed 2 bases, with 14 bases lying between them.

The chain uses TRBV20-1 and TRBJ2-5, with D possibly matching TRBD1 (6 bases). The CDR3 has 14 amino acids. Trimming took 6 bases from V and 5 from J, leaving 19 bases between them. Germline assignment: CDR1 DFQATT and CDR2 SNEGSKA (reference sequence). The CDR3 region is CSAFLGQTYETQYF. CDR3 nucleotide sequence: TGCAGTGCCTTCCTGGGACAAACCTACGAGACCCAGTACTTC.

On this clonotype: Given the absence of the conserved phenylalanine or tryptophan at the CDR3 end, a read error is likely. The CDR3 loop reads CASSVNGGREQYL. In DNA form, the CDR3 reads TGTGCCAGCAGCGTAAATGGGGGTCGCGAGCAGTACCTC. The rearrangement uses TRBV9 and TRBJ2-7; D may correspond to TRBD1 or TRBD2 (5 bases each). The CDR3 is 13 amino acids. Trimming removed 1 base from V and 6 bases from J, with 11 bases in between. From germline, CDR1 is SGDLS and CDR2 YYNGEE.

A note on this clonotype: Germline and junction disagree at one end, which may indicate a read error. V and J are TRBV7-8 and TRBJ2-3; D may be TRBD1 or TRBD2 (5 bases each). The CDR3 totals 13 residues. CDR1 is SGHVS, CDR2 FQNEAQ, per germline. The CDR3 here is CASGAGVTGRQFF. The DNA of the CDR3 is TGTGCCAGCGGCGCCGGGGTCACGGGTAGACAGTTTTTC.

The CDR3 nucleotides are TGTGCCAGCAGCAGGTACAGGGGGCCCTCGGCGCAGTATGGCTACACCTTC. The encoded protein is CASSRYRGPSAQYGYTF. The chain employs TRBV7-2 and TRBJ1-2; 9 bases match TRBD1. V gave up 5 bases and J gave up 5 bases; unmatched junction bases: 15. Germline V gene data show CDR1 as SGHTA and CDR2 as FQGNSA. The CDR3 consists of 17 residues.

The rearrangement uses TRBV7-8 and TRBJ2-7; weak D call: TRBD2 (6 bases). The CDR3 length is 18 residues. Trimming removed 2 bases at V and 1 base at J, with 21 bases between. Germline CDR1 is SGHVS and CDR2 is FQNEAQ. The CDR3: CASSLPGDPTTHSYEQYV. CDR3 coding DNA: TGTGCCAGCAGCTTACCGGGAGACCCCACTACCCATTCCTACGAGCAGTACGTC.

This clonotype was seen only once. An end of the junction differs from the germline gene, which may be a read error. The chain employs TRBV7-4 and TRBJ2-1; possible D gene TRBD2, 5 bases. Germline CDR1 SGHVT, CDR2 SQSDAQ. CDR3 size: 14 residues. Here the CDR3 reads CASSARERPDEQYF. The CDR3 nucleotides read TGTGCCAGCAGCGCAAGGGAGCGACCCGATGAGCAGTATTTC.

The chain employs TRBV2 and TRBJ2-7, with D perhaps given as TRBD1 or TRBD2 (5 bases each). This CDR3 comprises 14 residues. V gave up 8 bases and J gave up 8 bases, with 22 bases separating them. CDR1 is SNHLY and CDR2 is FYNNEI in the germline V gene. The CDR3 reads CASGDRGLDSQQYF. CDR3 coding DNA: TGTGCCAGCGGGGACCGGGGCCTAGACTCGCAGCAGTACTTC.